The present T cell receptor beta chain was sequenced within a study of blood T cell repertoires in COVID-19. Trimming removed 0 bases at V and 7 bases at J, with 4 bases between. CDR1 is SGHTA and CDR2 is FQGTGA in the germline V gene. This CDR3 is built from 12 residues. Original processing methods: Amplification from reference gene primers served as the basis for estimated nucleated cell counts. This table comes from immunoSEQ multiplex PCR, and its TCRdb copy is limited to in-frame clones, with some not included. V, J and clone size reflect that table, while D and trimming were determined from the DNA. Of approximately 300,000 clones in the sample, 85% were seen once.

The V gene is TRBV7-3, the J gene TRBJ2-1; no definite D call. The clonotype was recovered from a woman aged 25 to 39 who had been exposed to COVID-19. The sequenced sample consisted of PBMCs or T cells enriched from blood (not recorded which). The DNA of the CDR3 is TGTGCCAGCAGCTTAACCCTGAATGAGCAGTTCTTC. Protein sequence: CASSLTLNEQFF.